This T cell receptor beta chain was documented in a study of blood T cells in healthy people across ages. In its sample, this clonotype was seen a few times. Next came a second PCR, run for about 6 to 12 cycles, which used a sample-barcoded 5' primer along with a J-beta primer mix. Each CDR3 protein gets one entry after TCRdb re-called the 5' RACE reads with MiXCR. Of fewer than 950,000 distinct CDR3 sequences listed, about 55% are singletons. The CDR3 spans 15 residues. Germline loops: CDR1 MNHEY, CDR2 SMNVEV (reference sequence). Trimming shortened V by 0 bases and J by 4 bases, and 12 bases separated the two germline ends.

Sequences were obtained from blood. The TCR originated in an elderly man in good health. The rearrangement uses TRBV27 and TRBJ1-2; D perhaps matches TRBD1 (5 bases). The CDR3 DNA sequence: TGTGCCAGCAGTTTATCCCCTCAGGGCCCCTATGGCTACACCTTC. It is translated as CASSLSPQGPYGYTF.